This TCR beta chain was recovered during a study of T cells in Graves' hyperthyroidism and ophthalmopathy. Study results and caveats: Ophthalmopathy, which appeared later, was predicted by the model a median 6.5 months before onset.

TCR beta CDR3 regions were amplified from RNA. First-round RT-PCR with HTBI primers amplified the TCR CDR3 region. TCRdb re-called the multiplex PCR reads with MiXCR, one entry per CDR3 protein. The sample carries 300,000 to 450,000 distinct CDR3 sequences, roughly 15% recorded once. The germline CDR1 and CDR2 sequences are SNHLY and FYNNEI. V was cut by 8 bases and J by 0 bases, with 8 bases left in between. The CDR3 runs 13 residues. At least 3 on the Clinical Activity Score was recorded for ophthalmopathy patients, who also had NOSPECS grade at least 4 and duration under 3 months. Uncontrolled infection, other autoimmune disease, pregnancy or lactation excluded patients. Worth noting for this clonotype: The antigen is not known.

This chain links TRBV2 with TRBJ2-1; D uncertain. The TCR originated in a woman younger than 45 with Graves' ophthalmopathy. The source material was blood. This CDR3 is CASSASSYNEQFF. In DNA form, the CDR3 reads TGTGCCAGCTCTGCGAGCTCCTACAATGAGCAGTTCTTC.